This entry concerns a single TCR beta chain. The antigen is not known. At one boundary the junction diverges from the germline segment, which might be a read error. CDR1 and CDR2 from the germline V gene are GTSNPN and SVGIG (reference sequence). CDR3 length equals 15 residues. The data derive from a study of glioma-infiltrating T cells after dendritic cell vaccination. Study overall: Patients received three intradermal dendritic cell vaccine injections at biweekly intervals.

Method: immunoSEQ multiplex PCR; TCRdb's copy keeps in-frame clones and lacks some. In the table there are around 96,000 clones, around 80% of which are singletons. Study results and caveats: Only a small number of patients had complete blood and tumor samples.

The source is a human donor with glioblastoma. This sequence joins TRBV30 and TRBJ1-4; D gene unclear. The specimen was blood, collected before dendritic cell vaccination. CDR3 in DNA: TGTGCCTGGAGTCCCTCTCCGTTACTAGCTGAAAAACTGCTTTTT. Its translation is CAWSPSPLLAEKLLF.